The clone carrying this T cell receptor (beta chain) has a single count. Its target is unknown. Execution of the assay was at deep level. Measured with immunoSEQ multiplex PCR; TCRdb has only the in-frame clones, and not every one. The table includes under 2,500,000 clones, nearly 97% detected once. The data stem from a study of shared clonotypes between healthy human individuals. Regarding the study as a whole: Unshared clonotypes carried lower generation probabilities than those common to all four donors. In general, naive subsets displayed greater estimated richness than memory subsets did.

The V and J ends lost 5 bases and 4 bases, in that order; junction bases with no gene match: 8. The CDR3 contains 15 residues. In germline, CDR1 is SGHDT, CDR2 YYEEEE. The genes are TRBV5-6 and TRBJ2-1; 8 bases are shared with TRBD1. The sequenced material came from naive CD4+ T cells sorted from blood. The subset here: CD45RA+ positively selected. This TCR was sampled from a man younger than 35 in good health. CDR3 loop: CASSSTGVSYNEQFF. CDR3 sequence (DNA): TGTGCCAGCAGTTCGACAGGGGTTTCGTACAATGAGCAGTTCTTC.